This T cell receptor (beta chain) came from a study of Ad26.COV2.S vaccination and SARS-CoV-2 variants. Generated by immunoSEQ multiplex PCR, the TCRdb table keeps only in-frame clones and is missing some. The top ten clones hold about 2.4% of a sample with about 450,000 clones, 85% to 90% of them seen once. Treatment denoted: some 20 received Ad26.COV2.S at low or high dose, single or two shots; a few received placebo; per-sample allocation not given. It was on day 63 after the first vaccine or placebo injection that samples were taken. Per the germline V gene, CDR1 is SGHRS and CDR2 is YFSETQ. The V segment lost 8 bases and the J segment 5 bases; nucleotides outside the gene matches: 4. The CDR3 loop spans 13 amino acids.

The source of this sequence is a person aged 18-60 years who received the Ad26.COV2.S COVID-19 vaccine or a placebo. Sample: peripheral blood, taken in a trial of Ad26.COV2.S vaccine versus placebo. The V gene is TRBV5-1, the J gene TRBJ2-1; 10 bases align to TRBD2. CDR3: CASAAGGHNEQFF. The CDR3 DNA reads TGCGCCAGTGCAGCGGGAGGGCACAATGAGCAGTTCTTC.